The following is a T cell receptor (beta chain) sequence with its context. What it binds is unknown. 60 Vbeta and 13 Jbeta primers were used in PCR. The table came from immunoSEQ multiplex PCR; TCRdb's copy has only in-frame clones and leaves some out. The table has approximately 150,000 clones, around 90% seen once. Unmatched junction bases numbered 6, after V lost 6 bases and J lost 4 bases. There are 14 residues in the CDR3. CDR1 and CDR2 (germline): MNHEY, SMNVEV (reference sequence). The data were taken from a study of cytomegalovirus exposure and HLA in healthy donors. The overall study: From 170 million or so T cells, an earlier analysis saw roughly 100 million unique TCR beta sequences.

Study outcomes and limitations: Rare TCR sequences predominated, though certain public TCRs were found in many donors.

The TCR comes from a young woman in good health and CMV-seronegative. This sequence joins TRBV27 and TRBJ1-5; 7 bases agree with TRBD1. Specimen: PBMCs. The DNA of the CDR3 is TGTGCCAGCAGCCCGGGACAGATAAATCAGCCCCAGCATTTT. Protein: CASSPGQINQPQHF.